This T cell receptor (beta chain) is drawn from a study of blood T cell repertoires in COVID-19. This CDR3 spans 14 amino acids. The germline V and J ends were trimmed by 5 bases and 12 bases, with 20 bases remaining between them. The germline CDR1 and CDR2 sequences are LGHDT and YNNKEL (reference sequence). Assay used: immunoSEQ multiplex PCR; TCRdb lists only in-frame clones, some missing. The sample gives a few hundred thousand clones, approximately 87% of which show up once; 8.5% to 12% is in the top ten. The chain carries TRBV3-1 (or the pseudogene TRBV3-2) and TRBJ2-1; D is perhaps TRBD1 (5 bases). This TCR was sampled from a woman aged 30 to 39 with COVID-19, enrolled during active disease. The sequencing input was peripheral blood. In DNA form, the CDR3 reads TGTGCCAGCAGCAGTGGGGCCAACCCTAGGTGGCAGTTCTTC. This codes for CASSSGANPRWQFF.